This T cell receptor beta chain was documented in a study of T-cell reconstitution after alpha-beta-depleted transplantation in children. This clonotype has a handful of counts. Trimming removed 1 base at V and 5 bases at J, with 20 bases between. This CDR3 has 17 residues. CDR1 SGHDN and CDR2 FVKESK come from the germline V gene. For TCRbeta, the library was prepared with unique molecular identifiers. TCRdb analysed the PCR reads with MiXCR anew, one entry per CDR3 protein. The table shows under 350,000 distinct CDR3 sequences, with more than 8% occurring only once. The TCR was taken from a human donor who donated a stem cell graft to a child with SCID. The sample in question was PBMCs from the stem cell graft donor, obtained from the stem cell graft. The V gene is TRBV14, the J gene TRBJ1-2; D may be TRBD1 (5 bases). The CDR3 DNA is TGTGCCAGCAGCCAAGGCCTAGTCCGGGACGGAGTGTATGGCTACACCTTC. Protein sequence: CASSQGLVRDGVYGYTF.